This T cell receptor beta chain was observed in a study of blood T cell repertoires in COVID-19 (dated by TCRdb to the early 2020s). Study-wide context: Collaborator samples came from the United States, Italy and Spain and covered acute and convalescent phases of COVID-19. The prospective study material was composed of cDNA or gDNA derived from T cells, B-cell-depleted T cells, or PBMCs. Deeply sampled blood TCRbeta repertoires from subjects exposed to, actively infected with, or recovered from COVID-19 were included in the dataset. The repertoires were made available in a free public database intended to serve as a resource for research on the immune response to SARS-CoV-2. Samples were obtained from the ongoing ImmuneRACE study (first 160 participants) and from 1,200 or so subjects provided by 6 global collaborators. Nearly every sample came with metadata listing a de-identified subject ID, COVID-19 status, age in years and sex. Where available, HLA class I and class II types were taken from metadata supplied by the sample provider and were not determined by assay-based typing. Results and caveats for the whole study, not just this receptor: The amount of clinical and demographic metadata varied by source and participant and was provided uncurated.

The immunoSEQ Assay, a bias-controlled multiplex PCR, was used to amplify TCRbeta CDR3 regions from genomic DNA. The authors' pipeline ran thus. Within the assay, amplification of reference gene primers was used to estimate how many nucleated cells each sample contained. To quantify the absolute abundance of each unique TCRbeta CDR3 rearrangement, sequence reads were collapsed and filtered. For each sample, productive Simpson clonality was calculated by taking the square root of Simpson's diversity index across productive rearrangements. As stored in TCRdb, this immuneACCESS dataset retains in-frame rearrangements with V and J assigned. A fraction of the clones does not appear; measured against another copy, unresolved V genes explain less than half of the discrepancy, and the remainder lacks a known reason. The V and J calls and the clone size are those of that table, but D and trimming were determined from the DNA. In this sample the table shows around 280,000 clones, around four fifths of which occur a single time. The ten largest clones take up 4% to 5% of the sample.

CDR1 and CDR2 were assigned from the germline V gene as SNHLY and FYNNEI. V and J lose 2 bases and 7 bases, and a span of 12 bases separates them. The CDR3 spans 13 residues, from the cysteine through the phenylalanine. Of the read, only the CDR3 DNA is kept; its 39 bases are in frame from base 1. Remarks on this clone: This clone's antigen is unknown. Qualities for individual bases were not recorded, and no much larger clone is one base off.

Each collaborating institution followed its own protocols to collect whole blood in K2EDTA tubes. Collaborator samples were shipped for TCRbeta analysis as frozen whole blood, isolated PBMCs, or DNA extracted from either sample type. The chain was built from TRBV2 and TRBJ2-7, and TRBD2 may be the D gene, going by 6 matching bases. The TCR sequence derives from a woman aged 45 to 65 with active or convalescent COVID-19. The sample was peripheral blood. Here is the DNA: TGTGCCAGCAGTGAACCCCGGCGGGGAGAGCAGTACTTC. It translates as CASSEPRRGEQYF.